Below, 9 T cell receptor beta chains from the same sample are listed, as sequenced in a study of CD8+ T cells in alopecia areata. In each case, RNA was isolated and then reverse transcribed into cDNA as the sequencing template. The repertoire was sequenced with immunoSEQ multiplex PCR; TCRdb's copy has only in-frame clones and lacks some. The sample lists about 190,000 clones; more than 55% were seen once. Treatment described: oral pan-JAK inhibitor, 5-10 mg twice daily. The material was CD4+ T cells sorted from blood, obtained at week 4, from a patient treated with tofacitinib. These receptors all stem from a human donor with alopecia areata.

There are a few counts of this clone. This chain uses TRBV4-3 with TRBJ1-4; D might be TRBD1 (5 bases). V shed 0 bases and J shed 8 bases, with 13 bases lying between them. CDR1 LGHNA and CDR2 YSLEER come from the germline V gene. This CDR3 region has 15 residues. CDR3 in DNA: TGCGCCAGCAGCCAAGATTGGGGCAGGGAAGAAAAACTGTTTTTT. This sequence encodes CASSQDWGREEKLFF.

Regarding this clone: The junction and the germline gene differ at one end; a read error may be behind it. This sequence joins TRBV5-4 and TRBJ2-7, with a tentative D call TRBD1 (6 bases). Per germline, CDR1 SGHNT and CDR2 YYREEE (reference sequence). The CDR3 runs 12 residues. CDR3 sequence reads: CASSATGWDEDF. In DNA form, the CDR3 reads TGTGCCAGCAGCGCCACAGGGTGGGATGAGGACTTC.

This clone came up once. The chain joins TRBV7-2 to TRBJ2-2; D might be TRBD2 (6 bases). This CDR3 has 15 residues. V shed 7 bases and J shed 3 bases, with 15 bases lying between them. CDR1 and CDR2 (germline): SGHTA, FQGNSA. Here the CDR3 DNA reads TGTGCCAGCACGATCGCGCTAGCGTACACCGGGGAGCTGTTTTTT. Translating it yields CASTIALAYTGELFF.

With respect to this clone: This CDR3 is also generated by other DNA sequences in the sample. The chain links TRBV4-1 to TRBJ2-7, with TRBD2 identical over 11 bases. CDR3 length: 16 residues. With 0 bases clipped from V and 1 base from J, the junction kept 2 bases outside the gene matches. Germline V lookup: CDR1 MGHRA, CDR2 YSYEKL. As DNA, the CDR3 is TGCGCCAGCAGCCAAGAGGGGACTAGCGGATCCTACGAGCAGTACTTC. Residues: CASSQEGTSGSYEQYF.

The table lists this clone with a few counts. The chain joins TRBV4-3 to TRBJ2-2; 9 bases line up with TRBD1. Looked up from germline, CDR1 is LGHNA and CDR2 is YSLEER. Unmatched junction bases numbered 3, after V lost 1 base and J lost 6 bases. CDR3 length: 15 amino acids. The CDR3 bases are TGCGCCAGCAGCCAAGGGACAGGGGCGGCCGGGGAGCTGTTTTTT. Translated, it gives CASSQGTGAAGELFF.

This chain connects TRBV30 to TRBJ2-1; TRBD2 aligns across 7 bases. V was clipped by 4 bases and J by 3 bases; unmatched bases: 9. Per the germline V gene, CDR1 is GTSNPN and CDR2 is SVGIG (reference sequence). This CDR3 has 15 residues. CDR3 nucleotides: TGTGCCTGGACTAGAGCGGGAATCAACTACAATGAGCAGTTCTTC. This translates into CAWTRAGINYNEQFF.

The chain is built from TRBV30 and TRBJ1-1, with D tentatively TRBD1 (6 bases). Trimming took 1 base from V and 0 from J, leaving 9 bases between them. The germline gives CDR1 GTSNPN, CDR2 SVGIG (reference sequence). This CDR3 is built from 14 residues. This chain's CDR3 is CAWSGGPLNTEAFF. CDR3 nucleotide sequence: TGTGCCTGGAGTGGGGGGCCCCTGAACACTGAAGCTTTCTTT.

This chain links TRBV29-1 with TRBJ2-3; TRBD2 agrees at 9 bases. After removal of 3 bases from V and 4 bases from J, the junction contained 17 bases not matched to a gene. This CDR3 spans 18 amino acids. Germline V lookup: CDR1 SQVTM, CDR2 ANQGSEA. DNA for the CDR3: TGCAGCGTTGATGGGCTAGCGGGACTCCGAACTTCATCAGATACGCAGTATTTT. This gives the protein CSVDGLAGLRTSSDTQYF.

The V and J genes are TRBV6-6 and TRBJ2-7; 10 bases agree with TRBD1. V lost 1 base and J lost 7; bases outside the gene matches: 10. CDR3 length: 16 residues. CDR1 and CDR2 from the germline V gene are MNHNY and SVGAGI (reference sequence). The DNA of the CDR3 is TGTGCCAGCAGTTACTTGAGACAGGGGGCGGTGTGGGAGCAGTACTTC. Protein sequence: CASSYLRQGAVWEQYF.